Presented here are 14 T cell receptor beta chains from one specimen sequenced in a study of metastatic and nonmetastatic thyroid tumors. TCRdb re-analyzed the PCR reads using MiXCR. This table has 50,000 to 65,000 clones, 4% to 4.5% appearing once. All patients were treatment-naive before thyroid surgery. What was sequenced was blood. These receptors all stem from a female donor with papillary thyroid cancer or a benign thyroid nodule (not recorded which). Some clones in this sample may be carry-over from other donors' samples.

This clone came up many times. The CDR3 DNA reads TGTGCCAGCCCCTCATACATTAGGGACTACGAGCAGTACTTC. It codes for CASPSYIRDYEQYF. The chain has TRBV6-4 and TRBJ2-7; no definite D call. The length of the CDR3 is 14 residues. With 8 bases removed from V and 3 bases from J, the gap between germline ends came to 17 bases. In germline, CDR1 is MRHNA, CDR2 SNTAGT.

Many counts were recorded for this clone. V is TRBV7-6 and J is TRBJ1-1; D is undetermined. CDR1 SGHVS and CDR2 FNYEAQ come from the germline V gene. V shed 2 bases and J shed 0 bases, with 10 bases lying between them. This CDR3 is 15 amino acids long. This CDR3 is CASSLFSGMNTEAFF. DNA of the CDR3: TGTGCCAGCAGCTTATTCTCGGGAATGAACACTGAAGCTTTCTTT.

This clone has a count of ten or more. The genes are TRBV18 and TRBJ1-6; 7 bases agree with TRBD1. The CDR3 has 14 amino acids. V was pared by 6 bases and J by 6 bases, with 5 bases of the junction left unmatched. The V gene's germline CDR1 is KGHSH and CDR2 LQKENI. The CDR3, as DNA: TGTGCCAGCTCTCTCGACAGGGTTAATTCACCCCTCCACTTT. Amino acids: CASSLDRVNSPLHF. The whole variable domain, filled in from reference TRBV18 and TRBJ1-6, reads NAGVMQNPRHLVRRRGQEARLRCSPMKGHSHVYWYRQLPEEGLKFMVYLQKENIIDESGMPKERFSAEFPKEGPSILRIQQVVRGDSAAYFCASSLDRVNSPLHFGNGTRLTVT.

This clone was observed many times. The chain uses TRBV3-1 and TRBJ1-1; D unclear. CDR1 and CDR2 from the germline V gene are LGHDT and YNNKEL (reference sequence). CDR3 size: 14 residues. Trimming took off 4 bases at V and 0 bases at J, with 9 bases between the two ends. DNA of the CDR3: TGTGCCAGCAGCCCGCGAGGGTTGAACACTGAAGCTTTCTTT. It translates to CASSPRGLNTEAFF. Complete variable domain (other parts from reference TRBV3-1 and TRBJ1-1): DTAVSQTPKYLVTQMGNDKSIKCEQNLGHDTMYWYKQDSKKFLKIMFSYNNKELIINETVPNRFSPKSPDKAHLNLHINSLELGDSAVYFCASSPRGLNTEAFFGQGTRLTVV.

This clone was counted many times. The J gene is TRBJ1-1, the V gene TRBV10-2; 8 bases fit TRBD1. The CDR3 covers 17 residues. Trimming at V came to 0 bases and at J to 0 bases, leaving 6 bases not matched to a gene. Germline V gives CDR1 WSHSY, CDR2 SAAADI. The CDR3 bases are TGCGCCAGCAGTGAGTCGGGACAGGCTACTTTGAACACTGAAGCTTTCTTT. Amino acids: CASSESGQATLNTEAFF.

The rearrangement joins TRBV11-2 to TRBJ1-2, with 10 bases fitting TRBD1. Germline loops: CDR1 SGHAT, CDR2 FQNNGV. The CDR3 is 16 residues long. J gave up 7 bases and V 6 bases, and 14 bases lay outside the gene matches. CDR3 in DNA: TGTGCCAGCAGTTATAACACCGGGACAGGGGACTCTGGCTACACCTTC. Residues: CASSYNTGTGDSGYTF.

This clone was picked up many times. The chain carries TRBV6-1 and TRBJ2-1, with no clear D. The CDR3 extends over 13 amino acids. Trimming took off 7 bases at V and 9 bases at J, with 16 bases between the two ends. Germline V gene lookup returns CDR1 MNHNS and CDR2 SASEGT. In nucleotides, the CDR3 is TGTGCCAGCATCGACACGGCTGGCCCTGAGCAGTTCTTC. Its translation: CASIDTAGPEQFF.

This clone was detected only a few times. DNA of the CDR3: TGTGCCTGGAGCGGGGTGGTTGGCAATGAGCAGTTCTTC. Translating gives CAWSGVVGNEQFF. The chain is built from TRBV30 and TRBJ2-1; possible D gene TRBD2, 5 bases. Germline CDR1 reads GTSNPN; CDR2 reads SVGIG (reference sequence). The CDR3 is 13 residues long. Between the trimmed V and J ends, which lost 3 bases and 6 bases, there was a span of 12 bases.

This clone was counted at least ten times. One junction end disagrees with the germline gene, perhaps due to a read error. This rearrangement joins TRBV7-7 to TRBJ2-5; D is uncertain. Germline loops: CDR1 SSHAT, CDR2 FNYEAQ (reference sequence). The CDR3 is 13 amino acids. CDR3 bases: TGTGCTAGCAGCCGAGTGCTTCAAGAGACCCAGTACTTC. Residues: CASSRVLQETQYF.

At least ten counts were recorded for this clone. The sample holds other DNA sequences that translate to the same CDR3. CDR3 in amino acids: CASSVSDKYYEQYF. The DNA of the CDR3 is TGTGCCAGCAGCGTCTCCGATAAGTACTACGAGCAGTACTTC. The chain employs TRBV7-9 and TRBJ2-7, with unresolved D. The CDR3 is 14 amino acids. Trimming shortened V by 5 bases and J by 3 bases, and 14 bases separated the two germline ends. Germline V CDR1 and CDR2: SEHNR, FQNEAQ (reference sequence).

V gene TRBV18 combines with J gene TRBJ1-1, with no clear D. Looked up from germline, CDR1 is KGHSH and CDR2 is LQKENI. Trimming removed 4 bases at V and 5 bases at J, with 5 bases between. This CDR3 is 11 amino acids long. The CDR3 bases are TGTGCCAGCTCACGGGCTACTGAAGCTTTCTTT. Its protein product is CASSRATEAFF. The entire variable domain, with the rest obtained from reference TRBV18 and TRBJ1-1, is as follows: NAGVMQNPRHLVRRRGQEARLRCSPMKGHSHVYWYRQLPEEGLKFMVYLQKENIIDESGMPKERFSAEFPKEGPSILRIQQVVRGDSAAYFCASSRATEAFFGQGTRLTVV.

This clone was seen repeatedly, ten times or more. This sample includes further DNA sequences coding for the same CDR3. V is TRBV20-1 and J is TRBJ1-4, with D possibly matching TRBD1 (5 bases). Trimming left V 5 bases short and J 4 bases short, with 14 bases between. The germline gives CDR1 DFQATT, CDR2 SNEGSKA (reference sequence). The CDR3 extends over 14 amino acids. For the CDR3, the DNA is TGCAGTGCTCTAGCAGGGATGGGTAATGAAAAACTGTTTTTT. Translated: CSALAGMGNEKLFF.

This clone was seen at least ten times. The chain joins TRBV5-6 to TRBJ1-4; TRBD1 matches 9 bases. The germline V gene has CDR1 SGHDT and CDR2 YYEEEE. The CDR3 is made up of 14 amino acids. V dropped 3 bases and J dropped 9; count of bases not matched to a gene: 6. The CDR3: CASSSTGTGKKLFF. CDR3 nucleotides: TGTGCCAGCAGCTCGACCGGGACAGGGAAAAAACTGTTTTTT. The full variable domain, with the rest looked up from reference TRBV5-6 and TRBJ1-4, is DAGVTQSPTHLIKTRGQQVTLRCSPKSGHDTVSWYQQALGQGPQFIFQYYEEEERQRGNFPDRFSGHQFPNYSSELNVNALLLGDSALYLCASSSTGTGKKLFFGSGTQLSVL.

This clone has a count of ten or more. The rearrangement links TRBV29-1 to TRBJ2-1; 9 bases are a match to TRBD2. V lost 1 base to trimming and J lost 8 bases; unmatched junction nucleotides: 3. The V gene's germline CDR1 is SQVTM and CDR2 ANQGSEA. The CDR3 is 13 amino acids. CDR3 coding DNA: TGCAGCGTTGAAGTTAGCGGGAGATATGAGCAGTTCTTC. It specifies CSVEVSGRYEQFF.